The next 20 T cell receptor beta chains were all read from a single sample in a study of control samples from healthy donors and cancer patients. Data came from immunoSEQ multiplex PCR; TCRdb stores just in-frame clones and leaves some out. This table has about 160,000 clones, roughly 90% appearing once. Sequencing used blood. The receptors shown here come from a man aged 25 to 40 in good health.

This chain uses TRBV13 with TRBJ1-1; D remains ambiguous. Germline assignment: CDR1 PRHDT and CDR2 FYEKMQ (reference sequence). The CDR3 totals 12 residues. V dropped 4 bases and J dropped 6 bases, with 9 bases sitting between them. CDR3 sequence: CASSSSRAEAFF. CDR3 sequence (DNA): TGTGCCAGCAGCTCCTCCCGGGCTGAAGCTTTCTTT.

The chain is built from TRBV4-1 and TRBJ2-2, with D perhaps matching TRBD1 or TRBD2 (6 bases each). Germline V lookup: CDR1 MGHRA, CDR2 YSYEKL. V was shortened by 1 base and J by 7 bases, with 13 bases between the two germline ends. This CDR3 has 15 amino acids. CDR3 protein: CASSQVTGAGGELFF. CDR3 nucleotide sequence: TGCGCCAGCAGCCAAGTCACGGGGGCTGGCGGGGAGCTGTTTTTT.

The CDR3 spells CASSSLSSGANVLTF. CDR3 DNA: TGTGCCAGCAGCTCGCTCTCCTCTGGGGCCAACGTCCTGACTTTC. This sequence joins TRBV3-1 (or the pseudogene TRBV3-2) and TRBJ2-6; D uncertain. The germline V and J ends were trimmed by 5 bases and 0 bases, with 8 bases remaining between them. The CDR3 is made up of 15 amino acids. CDR1 LGHDT and CDR2 YNNKEL come from the germline V gene (reference sequence).

The J gene is TRBJ1-1, the V gene TRBV7-9, with D unresolved. This CDR3 is 13 amino acids long. Trimming took off 2 bases at V and 11 bases at J, with 15 bases between the two ends. CDR1 SEHNR and CDR2 FQNEAQ come from the germline V gene (reference sequence). CDR3 DNA sequence: TGTGCCAGCAGCTTAAGCACCCTTATTGGGGCTTTCTTT. It yields the protein CASSLSTLIGAFF.

The gene calls are TRBV15 and TRBJ2-3; D not certain. Germline values: CDR1 LNHNV, CDR2 YYDKDF (reference sequence). V gave up 0 bases and J gave up 3 bases, with 7 bases separating them. The CDR3 is made up of 14 amino acids. The CDR3 sequence is CATSREQSTDTQYF. CDR3 bases: TGTGCCACCAGCAGAGAACAGTCGACAGATACGCAGTATTTT.

This rearrangement joins TRBV7-8 to TRBJ2-2; 9 nucleotides align to TRBD1. This CDR3 is 16 amino acids long. Germline CDR1 is SGHVS and CDR2 is FQNEAQ. V shed 4 bases, J shed 4 bases, and the junction held 7 bases outside the gene matches. CDR3 coding DNA: TGTGCCAGCAGCTCCCGGGACAGGGTCACCACCGGGGAGCTGTTTTTT. Translation: CASSSRDRVTTGELFF.

In its sample, this clone was seen once. The chain is built from TRBV19 and TRBJ1-5; D not resolved. The V gene lost 6 bases and the J gene lost 7 bases, with 13 bases spanning the gap. The CDR3 runs to 13 residues. Germline V gene sequence: CDR1 LNHDA, CDR2 SQIVND (reference sequence). Written as DNA, the CDR3 is TGTGCCAGTAGCCTACAGTCAAGGCAGCCCCAGCATTTT. It specifies CASSLQSRQPQHF.

Of note for this clone: At one end, the junction sequence differs from germline, possibly due to a read error. The chain combines TRBV6-2 or TRBV6-3 with TRBJ1-5; 10 bases match TRBD1. CDR1 MNHEY and CDR2 SVGEGT come from the germline V gene. The CDR3 loop spans 15 amino acids. CDR3 in amino acids: CASSLVTGGNQPQHF. The CDR3 DNA sequence: TGTGCCAGCAGCCTTGTGACAGGGGGCAACCAGCCCCAGCATTTT.

The chain recombines TRBV5-6 with TRBJ2-3, with D possibly matching TRBD2 (6 bases). The CDR3 is made up of 17 amino acids. V lost 3 bases, J lost 0 bases, and 17 bases lay in between. Per the germline V gene, CDR1 is SGHDT and CDR2 is YYEEEE. This CDR3 is CASSSLGVGGSTDTQYF. The CDR3 DNA is TGTGCCAGCAGCTCGCTAGGGGTCGGGGGTAGCACAGATACGCAGTATTTT.

V is TRBV19 and J is TRBJ2-7, with 12 bases that match TRBD1. The V segment lost 4 bases and the J segment 7 bases; nucleotides outside the gene matches: 8. CDR1 and CDR2 (germline): LNHDA, SQIVND (reference sequence). This CDR3 is 15 amino acids long. DNA for the CDR3: TGTGCCAGTAGTACCCCGGGACAGGGGGCGCAAGAGCAGTACTTC. Protein sequence: CASSTPGQGAQEQYF.

V and J are TRBV19 and TRBJ2-5; 7 nucleotides line up with TRBD2. V was pared by 5 bases and J by 2 bases, with 8 bases of the junction left unmatched. There are 15 residues in the CDR3. The germline gives CDR1 LNHDA, CDR2 SQIVND (reference sequence). In nucleotides, the CDR3 is TGTGCCAGTAGTCCTCAATCTAGCGGACAAGAGACCCAGTACTTC. This sequence encodes CASSPQSSGQETQYF.

This chain uses TRBV5-1 with TRBJ2-7; D remains ambiguous. Germline-derived CDR1 and CDR2 are SGHRS and YFSETQ. This CDR3 has 16 residues. Trimming took off 0 bases at V and 5 bases at J, with 18 bases between the two ends. This chain's CDR3 is CASSLALGSNIHEQYF. The CDR3 region has the DNA TGCGCCAGCAGCTTGGCCTTAGGTTCCAATATCCACGAGCAGTACTTC.

This clone was seen only a few times. The chain couples TRBV7-9 to TRBJ2-2; D not resolved. Trimming took off 3 bases at V and 4 bases at J, with 3 bases between the two ends. The germline V gene encodes CDR1 SEHNR and CDR2 FQNEAQ (reference sequence). This CDR3 region has 12 residues. The CDR3 here is CASSFTTGELFF. The CDR3 coding sequence is TGTGCCAGCAGCTTCACCACCGGGGAGCTGTTTTTT.

This chain links TRBV6-5 with TRBJ1-5; TRBD1 matches at 7 bases. V was pared by 10 bases and J by 0 bases, with 3 bases of the junction left unmatched. The germline V gene has CDR1 MNHEY and CDR2 SVGAGI. The CDR3 extends over 13 amino acids. The CDR3 DNA follows: TGTGCCATCGGGACAGTTAGCAATCAGCCCCAGCATTTT. This gives the protein CAIGTVSNQPQHF.

The V gene is TRBV29-1, the J gene TRBJ1-1, with TRBD1 as a possible D gene (5 bases). The CDR3 sequence is 13 residues long. V lost 5 bases, J lost 0 bases, and 10 bases lay in between. Germline V gene lookup returns CDR1 SQVTM and CDR2 ANQGSEA. CDR3: CSVMRGLNTEAFF. CDR3 nucleotides: TGCAGCGTTATGAGGGGCCTGAACACTGAAGCTTTCTTT.

This sequence joins TRBV7-9 and TRBJ2-3; 8 bases agree with TRBD2. Per germline, CDR1 SEHNR and CDR2 FQNEAQ (reference sequence). The length of the CDR3 is 16 residues. After removal of 5 bases from V and 4 bases from J, the junction contained 11 bases not matched to a gene. DNA for the CDR3: TGTGCCAGCAGCCAGGGACAAAGCGGGGGCGCAGATACGCAGTATTTT. Encoded protein: CASSQGQSGGADTQYF.

The chain employs TRBV27 and TRBJ1-6, with D uncertain. The CDR3 totals 16 residues. V dropped 8 bases and J dropped 0 bases, with 14 bases sitting between them. Germline-derived CDR1 and CDR2 are MNHEY and SMNVEV (reference sequence). CDR3 sequence reads: CASRLNLGSYNSPLHF. The CDR3 coding sequence is TGTGCCAGCCGTCTCAACCTGGGCTCCTATAATTCACCCCTCCACTTT.

The J gene is TRBJ1-5, the V gene TRBV28; D not resolved. The germline V and J ends were trimmed by 2 bases and 3 bases, with 5 bases remaining between them. This CDR3 spans 13 amino acids. The germline V gene encodes CDR1 MDHEN and CDR2 SYDVKM. CDR3 nucleotide sequence: TGTGCCAGCAGTTTACAGAACAATCAGCCCCAGCATTTT. It encodes CASSLQNNQPQHF.

The chain couples TRBV4-1 to TRBJ1-1; D gene uncertain. The V gene lost 1 base and the J gene lost 4 bases, with 10 bases spanning the gap. The CDR3 is 14 amino acids. The germline CDR1 and CDR2 sequences are MGHRA and YSYEKL. CDR3 DNA: TGCGCCAGCAGCCAAGTTAACCCGGCCACTGAAGCTTTCTTT. Translation gives CASSQVNPATEAFF.

The chain has TRBV7-2 and TRBJ1-3, with D tentatively TRBD1 (5 bases). CDR1 and CDR2 from the germline V gene are SGHTA and FQGNSA. CDR3 length: 13 amino acids. Trimming cost V 6 bases and J 8 bases, with 14 bases left between them. The DNA for the CDR3 is TGTGCCAGCAGTACCGGGACGAGAGACACCATATATTTT. It is translated as CASSTGTRDTIYF.